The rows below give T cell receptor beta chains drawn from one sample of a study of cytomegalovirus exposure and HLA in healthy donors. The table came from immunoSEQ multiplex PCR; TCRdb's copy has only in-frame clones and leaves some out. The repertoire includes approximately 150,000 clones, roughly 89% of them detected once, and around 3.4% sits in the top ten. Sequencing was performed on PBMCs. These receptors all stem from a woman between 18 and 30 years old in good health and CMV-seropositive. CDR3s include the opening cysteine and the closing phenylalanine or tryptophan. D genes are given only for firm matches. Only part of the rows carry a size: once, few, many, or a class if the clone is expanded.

CDR3 DNA: TGTGCCAGCAGTAGATCTAGCGGGTCCAGCTCTGGGGCCAACGTCCTGACTTTC
CDR3 protein: CASSRSSGSSSGANVLTF
J gene: TRBJ2-6
V gene: TRBV2
D gene: TRBD2
clone size: .

CDR3 DNA: TGTGCCAGCAGTGCCCCTACCCTCTACGAGCAGTACTTC
CDR3 protein: CASSAPTLYEQYF
J gene: TRBJ2-7
V gene: TRBV2
D gene: .
clone size: .

CDR3 DNA: TGCAGCGTTGCCGACAGGTTCGGCTCCTACGAGCAGTACTTC
CDR3 protein: CSVADRFGSYEQYF
J gene: TRBJ2-7
V gene: TRBV29-1
D gene: .
clone size: .

CDR3 DNA: TGTGCCAGCAGCTTAGCCTACAGATCTAGCACAGATACGCAGTATTTT
CDR3 protein: CASSLAYRSSTDTQYF
J gene: TRBJ2-3
V gene: TRBV7-9
D gene: .
clone size: .

CDR3 DNA: TGTGCCAGCAGCCCTAACAGGGACGAGCAGTACTTC
CDR3 protein: CASSPNRDEQYF
J gene: TRBJ2-7
V gene: TRBV4-2
D gene: .
clone size: once

CDR3 DNA: TGCAGCGCCCAAAGGGGGGCGGGAGGCAGGAACGAGCAGTACTTC
CDR3 protein: CSAQRGAGGRNEQYF
J gene: TRBJ2-7
V gene: TRBV29-1
D gene: TRBD2
clone size: .

CDR3 DNA: TGTGCCAGCAGCTTATACGGGAGTAGCCACGAGCAGTACTTC
CDR3 protein: CASSLYGSSHEQYF
J gene: TRBJ2-7
V gene: TRBV11-2
D gene: .
clone size: .

CDR3 DNA: TGTGCCAGCAGCACCGGGACTAGCGGGAGTAATGAGCAGTTCTTC
CDR3 protein: CASSTGTSGSNEQFF
J gene: TRBJ2-1
V gene: TRBV7-2
D gene: TRBD2
clone size: .

CDR3 DNA: TGCGCCAGCAAGAACAGGGGAGAGAACACTGAAGCTTTCTTT
CDR3 protein: CASKNRGENTEAFF
J gene: TRBJ1-1
V gene: TRBV5-1
D gene: TRBD1
clone size: .

CDR3 DNA: TGTGCCAGCAGCAGAGGGGCGGGAGGCGACTACAATGAGCAGTTCTTC
CDR3 protein: CASSRGAGGDYNEQFF
J gene: TRBJ2-1
V gene: TRBV7-2
D gene: TRBD2
clone size: .

CDR3 DNA: TGCAGTGTGGCCTATGGCTACACCTTC
CDR3 protein: CSVAYGYTF
J gene: TRBJ1-2
V gene: TRBV20-1
D gene: .
clone size: once

CDR3 DNA: TGTGCCAGTAGTAACTCACAGGGAAGAGATACGCAGTATTTT
CDR3 protein: CASSNSQGRDTQYF
J gene: TRBJ2-3
V gene: TRBV19
D gene: .
clone size: once

CDR3 DNA: TGTGCCAGTAGTGCTGCCGGGTACTTAGAGACCCAGTACTTC
CDR3 protein: CASSAAGYLETQYF
J gene: TRBJ2-5
V gene: TRBV19
D gene: .
clone size: .